Given below is one T cell receptor beta chain in context. What it recognizes is unknown. V was pared by 2 bases and J by 7 bases, with 9 bases between. The germline V gene encodes CDR1 SQVTM and CDR2 ANQGSEA. This CDR3 has 12 residues. This entry comes from a study of cytomegalovirus exposure and HLA in healthy donors. Study as a whole: As an earlier analysis found, about 190 million T cells yielded fewer than 130 million unique TCR beta sequences. Study results and limitations: More clonal expansion characterized HLA-associated TCR beta chains than equally common others in a later analysis. Exclusion applied to some V segments, including TRBV6-2 and TRBV6-3, as they were indistinguishable. Altogether, 170 or so TCR beta chains were recorded as cytomegalovirus-associated.

With 60 Vbeta and 13 Jbeta primers, the PCR was carried out. Sequencing used immunoSEQ multiplex PCR; TCRdb keeps in-frame clones, though not all of them. The sample includes 150,000 to 200,000 clones, 70% to 75% of them seen just once. The chain carries TRBV29-1 and TRBJ2-1; a weak D match, TRBD2 (5 bases). This clonotype originated in a man aged 18 to 35 in good health and CMV-seropositive. Input material: PBMCs. In DNA, the CDR3 is TGCAGCGTTGAAATCCGGAGGAATGAGCAGTTCTTC. Translation gives CSVEIRRNEQFF.